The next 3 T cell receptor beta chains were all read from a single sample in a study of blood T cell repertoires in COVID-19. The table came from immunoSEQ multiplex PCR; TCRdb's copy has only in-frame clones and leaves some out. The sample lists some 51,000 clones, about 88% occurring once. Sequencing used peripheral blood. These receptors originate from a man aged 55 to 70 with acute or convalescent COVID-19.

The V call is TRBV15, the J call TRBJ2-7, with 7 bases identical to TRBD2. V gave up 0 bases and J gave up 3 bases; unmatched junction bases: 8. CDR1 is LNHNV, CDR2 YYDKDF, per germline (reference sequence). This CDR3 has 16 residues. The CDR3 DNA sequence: TGTGCCACCAGCAGAGATCTTGGTAGCGGGCTCTACGAGCAGTACTTC. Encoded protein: CATSRDLGSGLYEQYF. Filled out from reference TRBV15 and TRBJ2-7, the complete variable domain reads DAMVIQNPRYQVTQFGKPVTLSCSQTLNHNVMYWYQQKSSQAPKLLFHYYDKDFNNEADTPDNFQSRRPNTSFCFLDIRSPGLGDTAMYLCATSRDLGSGLYEQYFGPGTRLTVT.

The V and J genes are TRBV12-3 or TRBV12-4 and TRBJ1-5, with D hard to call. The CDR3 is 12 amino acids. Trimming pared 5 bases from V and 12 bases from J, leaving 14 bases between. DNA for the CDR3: TGTGCCAGCAGTGGAGTTCATTTTGTCCAGCATTTT. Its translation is CASSGVHFVQHF.

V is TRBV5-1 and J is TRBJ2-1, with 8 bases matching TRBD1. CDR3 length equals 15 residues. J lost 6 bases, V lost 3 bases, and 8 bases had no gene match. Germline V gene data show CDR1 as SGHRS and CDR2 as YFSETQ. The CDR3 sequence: CASSSQGAGGNEQFF. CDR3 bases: TGCGCCAGCAGCTCTCAGGGGGCTGGGGGCAATGAGCAGTTCTTC.